The rows below give T cell receptor beta chains drawn from one sample of a study of CD8 T cells in ankylosing spondylitis. One entry per CDR3 protein results from TCRdb running MiXCR on the 5' RACE reads. This table has 150,000 to 200,000 distinct CDR3 sequences, approximately 13% appearing once. The source material was blood, either unsorted or a sorted T cell fraction (not recorded which). Receptor source: a female donor with ankylosing spondylitis or in good health (not recorded which). CDR3s include the opening cysteine and the closing phenylalanine or tryptophan. D genes are given only for firm matches. Not every row has a clone size; where given, it reads once, few, many or a size class.

TRBJ1-1 TRBV27 few - TGTGCCAGCAGAAGACCGGGGACCATGAACACTGAAGCTTTCTTT CASRRPGTMNTEAFF
TRBJ1-3 TRBV28 many - TGTGCCAGCAGTCCATCTTCTGGAAACACCATATATTTT CASSPSSGNTIYF
TRBJ1-3 TRBV7-9 few - TGTGCCAGCAGCTTCTCCCTAGGAAACACCATATATTTT CASSFSLGNTIYF
TRBJ2-7 TRBV29-1 many - TGCAGCGTTGAGTACCAGGGGCGACCCTACGAGCAGTACTTC CSVEYQGRPYEQYF
TRBJ1-2 TRBV10-2 many - TGCGCCAGCAGTGAAAAACAGGGCAGTGGCTACACCTTC CASSEKQGSGYTF
TRBJ2-7 TRBV12-3/TRBV12-4 many - TGTGCCAGCAGTACCCAACCCGAGTGGGAGCAGTACTTC CASSTQPEWEQYF
TRBJ2-5 TRBV7-8 few - TGTGCCAGCAGCTTAGTCGGGCAGCAAGAGACCCAGTACTTC CASSLVGQQETQYF
TRBJ2-4 TRBV5-1 many TRBD2 TGCGCCAGCAGCCACCTCCCGACTAGCGAAAACATTCAGTACTTC CASSHLPTSENIQYF
TRBJ2-3 TRBV24-1 many TRBD2 TGTGCCACCAGTGACCATAGGACTAGCGAAGATACGCAGTATTTT CATSDHRTSEDTQYF
TRBJ1-2 TRBV6-1 - - TGTGTCAGCAGTGCTGGACAGACAAACTATGGCTACACCTTC CVSSAGQTNYGYTF
TRBJ2-7 TRBV2 - - TGTGCCAGCAGCTCGACACCCTCCTACGAGCAGTACTTC CASSSTPSYEQYF
TRBJ2-7 TRBV20-1 - TRBD1 TGCAGTGCTAGAGGGTCAGGACAGGCGTTTAACGAGCAGTACTTC CSARGSGQAFNEQYF
TRBJ1-4 TRBV20-1 few TRBD1 TGCAGTGCTAGGGGGACAGAGGTTAAAAATGAAAAACTGTTTTTT CSARGTEVKNEKLFF
TRBJ2-7 TRBV28 many - TGTGCCAGCAGTTTTTACAGGCCGGCCTACGAGCAGTACTTC CASSFYRPAYEQYF
TRBJ2-7 TRBV14 many TRBD1 TGTGCCAGAGGTCCGGGACAGGGGAAATACGAGCAGTACTTC CARGPGQGKYEQYF
TRBJ2-1 TRBV27 few TRBD2 TGTGCCAGCAGTTACGGGACTAGCGTTGGCAATGAGCAGTTCTTC CASSYGTSVGNEQFF
TRBJ1-1 TRBV7-2 - TRBD1 TGTGCCAGCAGCCCTACCGGGACAGGGACTGAAACTGAAGCTTTCTTT CASSPTGTGTETEAFF
TRBJ2-7 TRBV4-3 - - TGCGCCAGCAGCCAAGAAGAGGGGGGTATGACAGCTTCCTACGAGCAGTACTTC CASSQEEGGMTASYEQYF
TRBJ2-1 TRBV27 many TRBD2 TGTGCCAGCACCTTGACTAGCGGACTCAAAAGCTCCTACAATGAGCAGTTCTTC CASTLTSGLKSSYNEQFF
TRBJ1-6 TRBV28 many - TGTGCCAGCAGTTTTGCACCGAACAATTCACCCCTCCACTTT CASSFAPNNSPLHF
TRBJ2-5 TRBV29-1 few - TGCAGCGTCGGCTCAGGTCCCCAAGAGACCCAGTACTTC CSVGSGPQETQYF
TRBJ2-7 TRBV7-9 many - TGTGCCAGCAGCTTAGCTCTAGCCGTTTCCGAGCAGTACTTC CASSLALAVSEQYF
TRBJ2-1 TRBV4-2 many - TGTGCCAGCAGCCAAGGCCTAGGGGCAGGGGCACTTTACAATGAGCAGTTCTTC CASSQGLGAGALYNEQFF
TRBJ2-2 TRBV14 - - TGTGCCAGCAGCCAGTTTGGACCAGACACCGGGGAGCTGTTTTTT CASSQFGPDTGELFF
TRBJ2-7 TRBV28 once TRBD2 TGTGCCAGCAGGACTAGCGGGAGTATCTACGAGCAGTGCTTC CASRTSGSIYEQCF
TRBJ1-2 TRBV6-1 - TRBD1 TGTGCCAGCAGCGCCGGGACAGGATATGGCTACACCTTC CASSAGTGYGYTF
TRBJ2-2 TRBV12-3/TRBV12-4 many - TGTGCCAGCAGGTCCCGGGTAGGGGAGGCCGGGGAGCTGTTTTTT CASRSRVGEAGELFF
TRBJ2-3 TRBV18 - - TGTGCCAGCTCACCCACGGACGGAAGCACAGATACGCAGTATTTT CASSPTDGSTDTQYF
TRBJ1-2 TRBV6-1 - - TGTGCCAGCAGTGAAGGGGGTGGCTACACCTTC CASSEGGGYTF
TRBJ2-7 TRBV3-1 few TRBD2 TGTGCCAGCAGCCAAGGGACTAGCTACGAGCAGTACTTC CASSQGTSYEQYF
TRBJ2-5 TRBV4-1 many - TGCGCCAGCAGCCAAGGGGGGCTAGCTTTCCGGCCCCAGTACTTC CASSQGGLAFRPQYF
TRBJ2-2 TRBV7-3 few - TGTGCCAGCAGCTTTCGGCAGGGGTCCGGGGAGCTGTTTTTT CASSFRQGSGELFF
TRBJ2-3 TRBV5-5 - - TGTGCCAGCAGCTTGGCCCCGACAGGCACAGATACGCAGTATTTT CASSLAPTGTDTQYF
TRBJ1-1 TRBV7-3 few - TGTGCCAGCAGCTTAACTGGCGGGGGGGGCACTGAAGCTTTCTTT CASSLTGGGGTEAFF
TRBJ1-1 TRBV6-1 - TRBD1 TGTGCCAGCAAAATTTCAGGGGGCCTTGAAGCTTTCTTT CASKISGGLEAFF
TRBJ2-7 TRBV7-8 - - TGTGCCAGCAGCTTACTTCGGTTCGAGCAGTACTTC CASSLLRFEQYF
TRBJ2-1 TRBV12-3/TRBV12-4 once TRBD1 TGTGCCAGCAGGGGGGACAGGAGCTCCTACAATGAGCAGTTCTTC CASRGDRSSYNEQFF
TRBJ2-7 TRBV5-1 - - TGCGCCAGCAGCTCGGGGACGGAACTAGGATACGAGCAGTACTTC CASSSGTELGYEQYF
TRBJ2-3 TRBV7-9 many - TGTGCCAGCAGAGGCCCCGGAGATACGCAGTATTTT CASRGPGDTQYF
TRBJ2-5 TRBV3-1 few - TGTGCCAGCAGCCAAGGCCTGGGGGATGTGACCCAGTACTTC CASSQGLGDVTQYF
TRBJ1-5 TRBV6-5 few TRBD1 TGTGCCAGCAGTTTTCCCTTCAGACAGGGGCCCCCAGCCCAGCATTTT CASSFPFRQGPPAQHF
TRBJ1-5 TRBV27 many - TGTGCCAGCAGTTTTATCGATCAGCCCCAGCATTTT CASSFIDQPQHF
TRBJ2-7 TRBV28 many - TGTGCCAGCACCTTGGGCTCCATTGAGTCCGAGCAGTACTTC CASTLGSIESEQYF
TRBJ2-7 TRBV30 - - TGTGCCTGGAGTATCGAGACGCGCCACGAGCAGTACTTC CAWSIETRHEQYF
TRBJ2-7 TRBV28 - TRBD1 TGTGCCAGCAGCTCTCCGGGACAGGGAGGGGGCTACGAGCAGTACTTC CASSSPGQGGGYEQYF